A selection of T cell receptor beta chains follows, all from one sample in a study of cytomegalovirus exposure and HLA in healthy donors. Generated by immunoSEQ multiplex PCR, the TCRdb table keeps only in-frame clones and is missing some. The repertoire has about 200,000 clones, around four fifths of them found once; the top ten carry 1.5% to 2%. Sequenced sample: PBMCs. The receptors here all came from a man aged 40-49 years in good health and CMV-seropositive. Both conserved end residues are part of each CDR3. The order of the fields is clone size, V gene, J gene, D gene, CDR3 protein, CDR3 DNA. D genes are given only for firm matches. For some rows the clone size is stated as once, few or many, or as a class when expanded; others skip it.

>.|TRBV7-9|TRBJ2-1|TRBD1
CASSHRDRGSHEQFF
TGTGCCAGCAGCCACCGGGACAGGGGCTCTCATGAGCAGTTCTTC
>.|TRBV5-1|TRBJ2-7|.
CASRSTISSTYEQYF
TGCGCCAGCAGGAGTACAATCTCTAGTACCTACGAGCAGTACTTC
>.|TRBV25-1|TRBJ1-4|.
CASSDPGGANEKLFF
TGTGCCAGCAGTGACCCGGGGGGGGCTAATGAAAAACTGTTTTTT
>.|TRBV5-5|TRBJ2-7|.
CASSAFTGYLEQYF
TGTGCCAGCAGCGCGTTCACAGGGTATCTCGAGCAGTACTTC
>.|TRBV11-2|TRBJ2-7|TRBD1
CASRQNRGPSYEQYF
TGTGCCAGCAGGCAAAACAGGGGGCCCTCCTACGAGCAGTACTTC
>.|TRBV5-4|TRBJ1-6|.
CASSDTQGLSPLHF
TGTGCCAGCAGCGATACACAGGGTCTTTCACCCCTCCACTTT
>.|TRBV12-5|TRBJ1-5|TRBD1
CASGAGTGGGPQHF
TGTGCTAGTGGCGCCGGGACAGGAGGTGGGCCCCAGCATTTT
>.|TRBV21-1|TRBJ2-7|.
CASSKEAAGFSYEQYF
TGTGCCAGCAGCAAGGAAGCGGCCGGTTTTTCCTACGAGCAGTACTTC
>once|TRBV10-2|TRBJ2-1|.
CASSGGSSYNEQFF
TGCGCCAGCAGTGGAGGGTCTTCTTACAATGAGCAGTTCTTC
>.|TRBV5-6|TRBJ2-3|TRBD2
CASGSGRRLDTQYF
TGTGCCAGCGGAAGCGGGAGGAGGTTAGATACGCAGTATTTT
>.|TRBV5-4|TRBJ2-3|.
CASSFSGTSTDTQYF
TGTGCCAGCAGCTTCAGCGGAACTAGCACAGATACGCAGTATTTT
>.|TRBV7-9|TRBJ1-1|.
CASSLDGGGTEAFF
TGTGCCAGCAGCTTAGATGGGGGAGGCACTGAAGCTTTCTTT
>.|TRBV7-9|TRBJ2-5|TRBD1
CASSYLPGQGAKETQYF
TGTGCCAGCAGTTATCTCCCGGGACAGGGGGCAAAAGAGACCCAGTACTTC
>once|TRBV21-1|TRBJ2-1|.
CASSKRLAGYNEQFF
TGTGCCAGCAGCAAAAGGCTAGCGGGGTACAATGAGCAGTTCTTC
>.|TRBV10-3|TRBJ1-2|TRBD1
CAISVGQGEEYGYTF
TGTGCCATCAGTGTAGGACAGGGAGAAGAATATGGCTACACCTTC
>.|TRBV10-3|TRBJ2-7|TRBD2
CAISDRASGGTYEQYF
TGTGCCATCAGTGACAGAGCAAGCGGGGGAACCTACGAGCAGTACTTC
>.|TRBV6-4|TRBJ2-2|TRBD2
CAAGGSNTGELFF
TGTGCCGCGGGGGGGTCGAACACCGGGGAGCTGTTTTTT
>.|TRBV4-2|TRBJ2-2|TRBD2
CASSQEGLASGELFF
TGTGCCAGCAGCCAAGAAGGACTAGCGTCCGGGGAGCTGTTTTTT
>.|TRBV7-2|TRBJ1-5|.
CASSLAAGALNQPQHF
TGTGCCAGCAGCTTAGCGGCAGGGGCTCTCAATCAGCCCCAGCATTTT
>.|TRBV2|TRBJ2-7|TRBD1
CAITIPGQGAKQYF
TGTGCCATTACGATCCCGGGACAGGGGGCTAAGCAGTACTTC
>.|TRBV11-2|TRBJ2-1|TRBD1
CASSLRGQAHEQFF
TGTGCCAGCAGCTTAAGGGGACAGGCCCATGAGCAGTTCTTC
>.|TRBV19|TRBJ2-2|.
CASSILRDFRAGELFF
TGTGCCAGTAGTATTCTCCGGGACTTTAGAGCCGGGGAGCTGTTTTTT
>.|TRBV9|TRBJ2-7|.
CASSVGGGTYEQYF
TGTGCCAGCAGCGTAGGTGGGGGGACCTACGAGCAGTACTTC
>.|TRBV30|TRBJ2-7|.
CAWRGDSYEQYF
TGTGCCTGGAGGGGAGACTCCTACGAGCAGTACTTC
>.|TRBV6-6|TRBJ1-1|.
CASSYVSNTEAFF
TGTGCCAGCAGTTACGTCTCGAACACTGAAGCTTTCTTT
>few|TRBV5-1|TRBJ1-3|.
CASSLGQPGNTIYF
TGCGCCAGCAGCTTGGGACAGCCTGGAAACACCATATATTTT
>.|TRBV11-2|TRBJ1-2|TRBD1
CASTLGDRDRVYGYTF
TGTGCCAGCACCTTGGGAGACCGGGACAGGGTCTATGGCTACACCTTC
>.|TRBV5-4|TRBJ2-2|.
CASSLDSNTGELFF
TGTGCCAGCAGCTTGGACTCGAACACCGGGGAGCTGTTTTTT
>.|TRBV19|TRBJ1-2|.
CASSPGEGRSNYGYTF
TGTGCCAGTAGTCCTGGAGAAGGCCGTTCTAACTATGGCTACACCTTC
>.|TRBV5-1|TRBJ2-7|.
CASSSTGVYEQYF
TGCGCCAGCAGCTCCACGGGGGTCTACGAGCAGTACTTC
>.|TRBV6-5|TRBJ1-1|.
CASTSGGLGHPAFF
TGTGCCAGCACCTCCGGGGGGTTAGGACATCCAGCTTTCTTT
>.|TRBV19|TRBJ2-7|TRBD1
CASSIPGQGFSEQYF
TGTGCCAGTAGTATTCCGGGACAGGGTTTCAGCGAGCAGTACTTC
>few|TRBV28|TRBJ2-1|.
CASSRTPYNEQFF
TGTGCCAGCAGCCGAACACCCTACAATGAGCAGTTCTTC
>.|TRBV14|TRBJ2-7|.
CASSPYRGTADYEQYF
TGTGCCAGCAGCCCGTACCGAGGGACTGCCGACTACGAGCAGTACTTC
>.|TRBV9|TRBJ1-4|TRBD1
CASSGDSLSEKLFF
TGTGCCAGCAGCGGGGACAGTCTTAGCGAAAAACTGTTTTTT
>.|TRBV28|TRBJ2-7|TRBD2
CASSPGGYEQYF
TGTGCCAGCAGCCCGGGGGGTTACGAGCAGTACTTC
>.|TRBV5-5|TRBJ2-7|TRBD2
CASSLVLAGTHEQYF
TGTGCCAGCAGCTTGGTACTAGCGGGAACACACGAGCAGTACTTC
>.|TRBV7-9|TRBJ1-2|.
CASSLSGIGDSDGYTF
TGTGCCAGCAGCTTGTCGGGCATTGGCGACAGTGATGGCTACACCTTC
>.|TRBV18|TRBJ2-7|TRBD1
CASSPGQGASSYEQYF
TGTGCCAGCTCACCGGGACAGGGGGCGTCCTCCTACGAGCAGTACTTC
>.|TRBV13|TRBJ2-1|.
CASSQGSNEQFF
TGTGCCAGCAGTCAGGGGTCAAATGAGCAGTTCTTC
>once|TRBV9|TRBJ2-5|TRBD1
CASSGGQGRETQYF
TGTGCCAGCAGCGGGGGACAGGGGAGGGAGACCCAGTACTTC
>.|TRBV7-2|TRBJ1-4|TRBD1
CASSGQGATNEKLFF
TGTGCCAGCAGCGGCCAGGGGGCAACTAATGAAAAACTGTTTTTT
>few|TRBV7-2|TRBJ2-3|TRBD2
CASSSRAGGDTQYF
TGTGCCAGCAGCTCGAGAGCGGGGGGGGATACGCAGTATTTT
>.|TRBV5-6|TRBJ1-2|.
CASSLVGVDGYTF
TGTGCCAGCAGCTTGGTGGGAGTCGATGGCTACACCTTC
>.|TRBV9|TRBJ1-2|.
CATGPNYGYTF
TGTGCGACAGGACCTAACTATGGCTACACCTTC
>.|TRBV29-1|TRBJ1-2|TRBD1
CSVGTGADYGYTF
TGCAGCGTTGGGACAGGGGCGGACTATGGCTACACCTTC
>.|TRBV28|TRBJ2-1|TRBD1
CASSPLGQGIYNAQFF
TGTGCCAGCAGCCCACTCGGACAGGGGATCTACAATGCGCAGTTCTTC